This T cell receptor (beta chain) was identified in a study of T cell responses to AZD1222 COVID-19 vaccine. In the case of this clone: Its antigen is as yet unknown.

Overall study findings and caveats: Among the donors, most were white British and more were female, and clonal diversity was possibly underestimated.

Only in-frame clones appear in the TCRdb table, and some are missing; sequencing was by immunoSEQ multiplex PCR. The repertoire has approximately 80,000 clones, approximately 88% of them found once; the top ten carry approximately 4.8%. The CDR3 runs to 13 residues. Trimming shortened V by 5 bases and J by 1 base, and 8 bases separated the two germline ends. The sample in question was peripheral blood, obtained on day 0 of MenACWY control vaccination. The V and J genes are TRBV12-3 or TRBV12-4 and TRBJ1-1; D uncertain. The receptor was isolated from an adult in good health. The CDR3 DNA reads TGTGCCAGCAGTCGTACGAGGAACACTGAAGCTTTCTTT. This translates into CASSRTRNTEAFF.